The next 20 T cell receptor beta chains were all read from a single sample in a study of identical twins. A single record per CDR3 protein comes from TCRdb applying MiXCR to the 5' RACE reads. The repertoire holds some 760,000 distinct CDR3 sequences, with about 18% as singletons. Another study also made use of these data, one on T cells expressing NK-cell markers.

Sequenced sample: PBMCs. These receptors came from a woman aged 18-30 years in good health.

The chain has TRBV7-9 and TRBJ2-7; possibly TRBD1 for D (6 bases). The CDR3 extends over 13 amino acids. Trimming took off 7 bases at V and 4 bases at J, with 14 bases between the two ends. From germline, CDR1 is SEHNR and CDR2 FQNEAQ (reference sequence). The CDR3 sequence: CASTTDRVYEQYF. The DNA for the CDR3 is TGTGCCAGCACCACGGACAGAGTTTACGAGCAGTACTTC.

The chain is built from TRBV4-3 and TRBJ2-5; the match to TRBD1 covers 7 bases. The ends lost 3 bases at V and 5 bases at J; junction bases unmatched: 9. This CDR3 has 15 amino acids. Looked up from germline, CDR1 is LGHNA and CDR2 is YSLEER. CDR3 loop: CASSQATGKGETQYF. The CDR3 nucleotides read TGCGCCAGCAGCCAGGCGACAGGGAAAGGCGAGACCCAGTACTTC.

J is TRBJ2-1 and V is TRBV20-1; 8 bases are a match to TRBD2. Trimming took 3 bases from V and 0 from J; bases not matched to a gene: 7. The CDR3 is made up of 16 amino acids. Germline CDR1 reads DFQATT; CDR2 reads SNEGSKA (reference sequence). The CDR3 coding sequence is TGCAGTGCTAGTTTCGGCGGGGGGAGCTCCTACAATGAGCAGTTCTTC. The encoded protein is CSASFGGGSSYNEQFF.

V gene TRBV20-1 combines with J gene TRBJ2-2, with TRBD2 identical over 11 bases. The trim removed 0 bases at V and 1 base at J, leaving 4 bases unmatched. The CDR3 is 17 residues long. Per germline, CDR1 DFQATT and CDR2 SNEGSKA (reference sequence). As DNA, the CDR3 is TGCAGTGCTAGAGATCCAACTAGCGGGGGGAACACCGGGGAGCTGTTTTTT. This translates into CSARDPTSGGNTGELFF.

CDR3 in amino acids: CASSPGLLSYEQYF. The DNA of the CDR3 is TGTGCCAGCAGCCCCGGACTACTCTCCTACGAGCAGTACTTC. The gene calls are TRBV3-1 and TRBJ2-7, with D possibly matching TRBD2 (6 bases). The ends were cut back, 4 bases at V and 0 bases at J, with 10 bases in the middle. This CDR3 is 14 amino acids long. The germline V gene has CDR1 LGHDT and CDR2 YNNKEL (reference sequence).

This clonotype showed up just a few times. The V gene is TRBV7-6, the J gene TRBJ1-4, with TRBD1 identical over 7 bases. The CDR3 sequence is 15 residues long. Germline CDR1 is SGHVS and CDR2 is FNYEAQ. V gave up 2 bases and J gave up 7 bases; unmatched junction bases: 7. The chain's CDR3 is CASSLSGQTLEKLFF. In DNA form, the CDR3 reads TGTGCCAGCAGCTTATCGGGACAGACCCTTGAAAAACTGTTTTTT.

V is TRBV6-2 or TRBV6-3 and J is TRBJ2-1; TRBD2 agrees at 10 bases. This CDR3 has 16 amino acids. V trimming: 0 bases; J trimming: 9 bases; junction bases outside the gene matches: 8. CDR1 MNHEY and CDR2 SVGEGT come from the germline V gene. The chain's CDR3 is CASSYSSLAGDGEQFF. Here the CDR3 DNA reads TGTGCCAGCAGTTACTCGTCTCTAGCGGGAGACGGTGAGCAGTTCTTC.

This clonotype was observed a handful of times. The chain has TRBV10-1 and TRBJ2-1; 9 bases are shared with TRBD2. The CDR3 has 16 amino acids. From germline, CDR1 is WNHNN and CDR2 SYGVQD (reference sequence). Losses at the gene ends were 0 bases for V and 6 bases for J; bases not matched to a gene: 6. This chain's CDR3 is CASSESAGGPGNEQFF. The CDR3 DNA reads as TGCGCCAGCAGTGAGTCCGCGGGAGGGCCTGGCAATGAGCAGTTCTTC.

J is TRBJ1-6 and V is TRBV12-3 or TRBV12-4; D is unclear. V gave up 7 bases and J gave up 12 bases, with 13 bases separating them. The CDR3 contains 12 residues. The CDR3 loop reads CASTPGRGPLHF. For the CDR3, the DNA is TGTGCCAGCACCCCGGGTCGGGGACCCCTCCACTTT.

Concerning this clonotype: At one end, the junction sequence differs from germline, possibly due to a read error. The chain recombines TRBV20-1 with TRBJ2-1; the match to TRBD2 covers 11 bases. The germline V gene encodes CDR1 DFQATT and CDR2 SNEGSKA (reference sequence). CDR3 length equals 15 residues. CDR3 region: CSARVSGRVNNEQFF. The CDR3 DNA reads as TGCAGTGCCAGAGTTAGCGGGAGGGTGAACAATGAGCAGTTCTTC.

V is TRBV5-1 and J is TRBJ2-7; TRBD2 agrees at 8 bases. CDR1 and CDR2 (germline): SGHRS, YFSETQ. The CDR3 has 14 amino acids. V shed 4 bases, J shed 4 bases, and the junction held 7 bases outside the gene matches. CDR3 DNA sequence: TGCGCCAGCAGCATTAGCGGGACGGCGTACGAGCAGTACTTC. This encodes CASSISGTAYEQYF. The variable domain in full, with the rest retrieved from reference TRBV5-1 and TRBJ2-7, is KAGVTQTPRYLIKTRGQQVTLSCSPISGHRSVSWYQQTPGQGLQFLFEYFSETQRNKGNFPGRFSGRQFSNSRSEMNVSTLELGDSALYLCASSISGTAYEQYFGPGTRLTVT.

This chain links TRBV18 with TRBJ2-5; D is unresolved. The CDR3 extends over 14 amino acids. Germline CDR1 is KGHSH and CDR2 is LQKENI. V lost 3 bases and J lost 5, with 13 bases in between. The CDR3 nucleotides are TGTGCCAGCTCACCCACTTCCAGGCTGGAGACCCAGTACTTC. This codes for CASSPTSRLETQYF.

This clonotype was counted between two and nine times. Here the CDR3 DNA reads TGTGCCAGTAGTATGAGGGTGGGGAGGGAGACCCAGTACTTC. Encoded protein: CASSMRVGRETQYF. The chain couples TRBV19 to TRBJ2-5; D might be TRBD2 (6 bases). Trimming pared 3 bases from V and 5 bases from J, leaving 13 bases between. Germline CDR1 is LNHDA and CDR2 is SQIVND (reference sequence). The CDR3 consists of 14 residues.

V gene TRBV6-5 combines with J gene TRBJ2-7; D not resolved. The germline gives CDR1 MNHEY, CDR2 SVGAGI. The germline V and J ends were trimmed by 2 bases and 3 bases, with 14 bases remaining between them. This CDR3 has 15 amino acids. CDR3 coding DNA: TGTGCCAGCAGTTACCGTATCGAACACAACTACGAGCAGTACTTC. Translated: CASSYRIEHNYEQYF.

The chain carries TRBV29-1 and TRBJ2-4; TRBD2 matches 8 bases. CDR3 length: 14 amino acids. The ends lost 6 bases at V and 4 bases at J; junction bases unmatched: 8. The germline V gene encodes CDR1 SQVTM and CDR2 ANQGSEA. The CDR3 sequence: CSVSSTSAKNIQYF. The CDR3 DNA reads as TGCAGCGTGAGTTCGACTAGCGCGAAAAACATTCAGTACTTC.

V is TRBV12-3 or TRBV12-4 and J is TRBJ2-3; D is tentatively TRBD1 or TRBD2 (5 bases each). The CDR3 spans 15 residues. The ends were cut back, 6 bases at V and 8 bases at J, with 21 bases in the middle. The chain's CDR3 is CASRAKGWGFSTQYF. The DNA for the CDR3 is TGTGCCAGCAGAGCGAAAGGGTGGGGGTTCAGTACGCAGTATTTT.

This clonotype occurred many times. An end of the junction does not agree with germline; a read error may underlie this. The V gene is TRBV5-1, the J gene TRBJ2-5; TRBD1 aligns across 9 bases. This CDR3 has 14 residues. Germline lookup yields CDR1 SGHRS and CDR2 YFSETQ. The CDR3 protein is CASSLGTGKETQYF. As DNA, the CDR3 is TGTGCCAGCAGCCTCGGGACAGGGAAAGAGACCCAGTACTTC. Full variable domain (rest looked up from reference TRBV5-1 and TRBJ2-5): KAGVTQTPRYLIKTRGQQVTLSCSPISGHRSVSWYQQTPGQGLQFLFEYFSETQRNKGNFPGRFSGRQFSNSRSEMNVSTLELGDSALYLCASSLGTGKETQYFGPGTRLLVL.

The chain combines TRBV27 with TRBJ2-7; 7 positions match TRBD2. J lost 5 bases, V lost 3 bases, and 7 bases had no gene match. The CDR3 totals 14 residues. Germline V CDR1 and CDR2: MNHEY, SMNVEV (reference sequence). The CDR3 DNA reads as TGTGCCAGCAGTTTCCAGCGGGGCGACCACGAGCAGTACTTC. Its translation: CASSFQRGDHEQYF.

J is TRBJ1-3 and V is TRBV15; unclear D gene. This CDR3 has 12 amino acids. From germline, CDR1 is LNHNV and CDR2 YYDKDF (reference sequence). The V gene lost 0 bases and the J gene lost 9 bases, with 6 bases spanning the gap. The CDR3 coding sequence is TGTGCCACCAGCAGAGACACGAGCACCATATATTTT. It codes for CATSRDTSTIYF.

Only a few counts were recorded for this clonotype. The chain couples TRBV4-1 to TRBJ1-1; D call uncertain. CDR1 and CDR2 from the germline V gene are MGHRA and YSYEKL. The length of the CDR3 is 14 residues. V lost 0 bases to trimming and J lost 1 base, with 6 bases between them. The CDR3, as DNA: TGCGCCAGCAGCCAAGATTGGGCGAACACTGAAGCTTTCTTT. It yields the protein CASSQDWANTEAFF.